These 2 T cell receptor beta chains share one sample of origin, sequenced in a study of CD8 T cells in Susac syndrome (dated by TCRdb to the late 2010s). The library was obtained by the immunoSEQ multiplex PCR assay. RNA was extracted with the RNeasy kit and roughly 0.45 to 1 ug was reverse transcribed using random hexamers. Using fastp trimming at Q25 and MiXCR clonotype assembly, TCRdb reanalyzed the public sequencing data and kept in-frame beta chains. Rows are combined by CDR3 protein, so each entry shows the most common genes and DNA. The sample table records fewer than 150,000 distinct CDR3 sequences; nearly 95% of these occur just once. Around 0.29% of the sample lies in the top ten. Sequencing used CD8+ T cells from PBMCs. The receptors stem from a human donor in good health.

The CDR3 nucleotides read TGTGCCACCAGTGACTATACAGATACGCAGTATTTT. Residues: CATSDYTDTQYF. V and J are TRBV24-1 and TRBJ2-3; D gene unclear. CDR1 KGHDR and CDR2 SFDVKD come from the germline V gene. The CDR3 is made up of 12 amino acids. V gave up 4 bases and J gave up 3 bases, with 4 bases separating them.

The chain couples TRBV29-1 to TRBJ2-3; D is ambiguous. This CDR3 comprises 13 residues. In germline, CDR1 is SQVTM, CDR2 ANQGSEA. V was cut by 3 bases and J by 2 bases, with 9 bases left in between. In nucleotides, the CDR3 is TGCAGCGTTGAGTCCCCCTACACAGATACGCAGTATTTT. It yields the protein CSVESPYTDTQYF.